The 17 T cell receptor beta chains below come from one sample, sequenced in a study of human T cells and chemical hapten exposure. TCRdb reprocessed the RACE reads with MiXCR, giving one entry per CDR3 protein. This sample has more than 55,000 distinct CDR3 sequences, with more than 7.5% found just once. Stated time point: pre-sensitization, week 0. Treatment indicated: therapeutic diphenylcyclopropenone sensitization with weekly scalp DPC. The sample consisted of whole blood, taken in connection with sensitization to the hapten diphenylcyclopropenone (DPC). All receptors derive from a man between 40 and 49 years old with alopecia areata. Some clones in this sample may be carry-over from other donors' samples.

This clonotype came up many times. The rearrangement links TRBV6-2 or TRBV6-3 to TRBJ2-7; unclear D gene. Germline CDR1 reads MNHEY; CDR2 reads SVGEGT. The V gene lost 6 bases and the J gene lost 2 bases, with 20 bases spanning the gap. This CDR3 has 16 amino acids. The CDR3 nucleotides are TGTGCCAGCAGACCAGACCCTGTAAAGTTTACCTACGAGCAGTACTTC. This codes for CASRPDPVKFTYEQYF.

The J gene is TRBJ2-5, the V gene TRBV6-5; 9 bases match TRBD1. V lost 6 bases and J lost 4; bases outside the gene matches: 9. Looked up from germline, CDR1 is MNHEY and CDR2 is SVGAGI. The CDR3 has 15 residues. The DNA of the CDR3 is TGTGCCAGCAGGCTGGACAGGGGATCAGGAGAGACCCAGTACTTC. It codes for CASRLDRGSGETQYF.

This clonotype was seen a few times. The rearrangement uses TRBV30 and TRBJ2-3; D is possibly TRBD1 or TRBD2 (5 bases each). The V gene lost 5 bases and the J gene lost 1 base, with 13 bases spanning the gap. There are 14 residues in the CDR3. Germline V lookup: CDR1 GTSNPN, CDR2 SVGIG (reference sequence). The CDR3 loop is CAWARGRGTDTQYF. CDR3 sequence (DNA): TGTGCCTGGGCTCGGGGACGGGGCACAGATACGCAGTATTTT.

The CDR3 DNA reads as TGTGCCAGCAGTTTAGTGCCGGGTGGGGTGAACACTGAAGCTTTCTTT. As protein: CASSLVPGGVNTEAFF. J is TRBJ1-1 and V is TRBV12-3 or TRBV12-4; D uncertain. V lost 1 base to trimming and J lost 0 bases, with 12 bases between them. The CDR3 has 16 amino acids.

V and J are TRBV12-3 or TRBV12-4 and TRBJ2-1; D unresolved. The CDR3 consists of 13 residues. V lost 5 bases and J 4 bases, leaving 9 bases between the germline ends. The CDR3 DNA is TGTGCCAGCAGTCCGCCAGCGTACAATGAGCAGTTCTTC. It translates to CASSPPAYNEQFF.

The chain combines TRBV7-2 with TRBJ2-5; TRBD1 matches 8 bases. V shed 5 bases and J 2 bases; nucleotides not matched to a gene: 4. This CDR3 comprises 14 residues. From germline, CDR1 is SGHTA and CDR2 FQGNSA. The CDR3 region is CASSPDRAQETQYF. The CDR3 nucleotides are TGTGCCAGCAGCCCGGACAGGGCTCAAGAGACCCAGTACTTC.

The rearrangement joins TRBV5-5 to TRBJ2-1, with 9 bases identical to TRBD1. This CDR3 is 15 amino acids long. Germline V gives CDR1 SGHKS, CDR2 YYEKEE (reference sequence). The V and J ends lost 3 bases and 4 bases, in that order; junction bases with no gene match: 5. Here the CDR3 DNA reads TGTGCCAGCAGCTCAGGACAGGGGTATTACAATGAGCAGTTCTTC. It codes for CASSSGQGYYNEQFF.

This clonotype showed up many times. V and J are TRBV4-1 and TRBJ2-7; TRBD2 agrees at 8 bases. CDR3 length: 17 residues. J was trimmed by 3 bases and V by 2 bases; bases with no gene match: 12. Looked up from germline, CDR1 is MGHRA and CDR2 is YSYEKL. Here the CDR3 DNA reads TGCGCCAGCAGCCAACTCCTAGGTGCGGGAGGAAGCTACGAGCAGTACTTC. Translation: CASSQLLGAGGSYEQYF.

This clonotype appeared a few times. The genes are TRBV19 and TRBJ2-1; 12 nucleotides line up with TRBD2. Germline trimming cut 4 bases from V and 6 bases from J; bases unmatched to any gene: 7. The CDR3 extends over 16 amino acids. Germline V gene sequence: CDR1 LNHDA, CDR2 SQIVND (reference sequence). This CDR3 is CASSNGLAGSLNEQFF. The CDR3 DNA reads TGTGCCAGTAGTAATGGACTAGCGGGGAGCCTCAATGAGCAGTTCTTC.

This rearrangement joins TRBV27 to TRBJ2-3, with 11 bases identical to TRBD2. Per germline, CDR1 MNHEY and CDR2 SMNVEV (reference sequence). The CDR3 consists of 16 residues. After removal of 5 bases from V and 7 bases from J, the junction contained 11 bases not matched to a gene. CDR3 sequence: CASSQTSGKVRNTQYF. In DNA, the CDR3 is TGTGCCAGCAGTCAGACTAGCGGGAAGGTTAGAAATACGCAGTATTTT.

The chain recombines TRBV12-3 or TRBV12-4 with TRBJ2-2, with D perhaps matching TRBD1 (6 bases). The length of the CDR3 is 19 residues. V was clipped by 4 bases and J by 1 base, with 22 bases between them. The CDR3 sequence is CASSSFRGLGHKNTGELFF. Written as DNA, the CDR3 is TGTGCCAGCAGTTCCTTTCGCGGCTTGGGACATAAGAACACCGGGGAGCTGTTTTTT.

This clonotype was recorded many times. The DNA for the CDR3 is TGCGCCAGCAGCCAAGACCGGTCCGACCTCGAAGCTTTCTTT. Amino acids: CASSQDRSDLEAFF. The V gene is TRBV4-3, the J gene TRBJ1-1; the D is unclear. Trimming left V 0 bases short and J 8 bases short, with 13 bases between. Germline V CDR1 and CDR2: LGHNA, YSLEER. The CDR3 contains 14 residues.

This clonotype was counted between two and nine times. Here the CDR3 reads CASSLGRTSNEQFF. CDR3 DNA sequence: TGTGCCAGCAGTTTGGGGAGGACCTCCAATGAGCAGTTCTTC. The rearrangement links TRBV27 to TRBJ2-1; possibly TRBD2 for D (6 bases). Germline V gene data show CDR1 as MNHEY and CDR2 as SMNVEV (reference sequence). V lost 3 bases and J lost 6, with 12 bases in between. The CDR3 runs 14 residues.

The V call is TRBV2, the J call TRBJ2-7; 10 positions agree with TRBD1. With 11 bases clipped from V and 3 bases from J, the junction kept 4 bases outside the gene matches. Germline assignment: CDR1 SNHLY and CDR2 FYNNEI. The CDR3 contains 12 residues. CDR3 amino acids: CAGGQGNYEQYF. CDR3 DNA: TGTGCCGGGGGACAGGGGAACTACGAGCAGTACTTC.

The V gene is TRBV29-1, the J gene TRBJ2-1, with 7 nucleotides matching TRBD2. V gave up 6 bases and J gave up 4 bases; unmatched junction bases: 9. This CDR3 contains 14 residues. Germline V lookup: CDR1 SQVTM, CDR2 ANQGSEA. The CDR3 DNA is TGCAGCGTGGCCGGGGGGACGGGTTACAATGAGCAGTTCTTC. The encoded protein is CSVAGGTGYNEQFF.

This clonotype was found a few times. CDR3 in amino acids: CASSPRLANEQFF. The CDR3 nucleotides are TGTGCCAGCTCACCACGACTAGCGAATGAGCAGTTCTTC. The chain joins TRBV18 to TRBJ2-1; 8 nucleotides line up with TRBD2. The CDR3 has 13 amino acids. Germline V gene lookup returns CDR1 KGHSH and CDR2 LQKENI. V trimming: 1 base; J trimming: 7 bases; junction bases outside the gene matches: 0.

The CDR3 here is CASSAHNEQFF. The CDR3 DNA reads as TGTGCCAGCAGTGCCCACAATGAGCAGTTCTTC. V is TRBV12-3 or TRBV12-4 and J is TRBJ2-1; D is unclear. Trimming cost V 5 bases and J 5 bases, with 4 bases left between them. This CDR3 spans 11 amino acids.